This TCR beta chain was retrieved from a study of chemoradiotherapy in HPV16-positive cancers. Background on the study: A couple of HPV16-positive patients' cells yielded candidate HPV-specific clones and common motifs.

The CDR3 is 15 amino acids. Germline CDR1 reads SGHNT; CDR2 reads YENEEA. The V and J ends lost 0 bases and 4 bases, in that order; junction bases with no gene match: 4. The repertoire was sequenced with immunoSEQ multiplex PCR; TCRdb's copy has only in-frame clones and lacks some. The sample has about 600 clones, under 95% seen once; the top ten hold 6.2%. The chain uses TRBV11-3 and TRBJ1-2; TRBD1 matches 8 bases. This material consisted of tumor tissue, taken from a patient who underwent chemoradiotherapy. The receptor was isolated from a human donor with HPV-associated anogenital cancer. The CDR3 is CASSLDGQGGYGYTF. In DNA form, the CDR3 reads TGTGCCAGCAGCTTAGATGGACAGGGCGGCTATGGCTACACCTTC.